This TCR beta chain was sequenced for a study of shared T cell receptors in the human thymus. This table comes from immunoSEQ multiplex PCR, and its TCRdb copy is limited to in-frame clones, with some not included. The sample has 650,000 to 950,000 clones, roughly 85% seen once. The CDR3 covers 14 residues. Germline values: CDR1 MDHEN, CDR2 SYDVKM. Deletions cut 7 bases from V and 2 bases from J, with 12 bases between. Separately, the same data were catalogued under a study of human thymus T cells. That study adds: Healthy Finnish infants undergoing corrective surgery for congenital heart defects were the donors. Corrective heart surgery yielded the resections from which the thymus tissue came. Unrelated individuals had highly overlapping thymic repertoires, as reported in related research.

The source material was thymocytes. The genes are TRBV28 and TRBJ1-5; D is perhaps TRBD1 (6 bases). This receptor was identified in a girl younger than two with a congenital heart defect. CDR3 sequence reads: CASKWGQGNQPQHF. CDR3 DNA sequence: TGTGCCAGCAAGTGGGGGCAGGGCAATCAGCCCCAGCATTTT.